Below, 5 T cell receptor beta chains from the same sample are listed, as sequenced in a study of shared clonotypes between healthy human individuals. The repertoire was sequenced with immunoSEQ multiplex PCR; TCRdb's copy has only in-frame clones and lacks some. The sample lists under 1,100,000 clones; 70% to 80% were seen once. Sequences were obtained from memory CD4+ T cells sorted from blood. The subset here: CD45RA-negative fraction. All receptors derive from a man between 18 and 29 years old in good health.

This rearrangement joins TRBV10-3 to TRBJ2-2, with a tentative D call TRBD1 (6 bases). V was clipped by 0 bases and J by 6 bases, with 14 bases between them. Germline CDR1 is ENHRY and CDR2 is SYGVKD. There are 16 residues in the CDR3. CDR3 in DNA: TGTGCCATCAGTGAGTCTAATTACAGGGCCGCCGGGGAGCTGTTTTTT. Translated, it gives CAISESNYRAAGELFF.

The genes are TRBV4-1 and TRBJ2-3; D call uncertain. The CDR3 runs 13 residues. Germline V lookup: CDR1 MGHRA, CDR2 YSYEKL. Trimming took off 4 bases at V and 3 bases at J, with 8 bases between the two ends. The CDR3 DNA follows: TGCGCCAGCAGCCGGTCTGGGACAGATACGCAGTATTTT. It yields the protein CASSRSGTDTQYF.

This chain links TRBV5-1 with TRBJ2-6; TRBD1 matches 8 bases. Germline assignment: CDR1 SGHRS and CDR2 YFSETQ. The length of the CDR3 is 15 residues. V was clipped by 7 bases and J by 3 bases; unmatched bases: 6. CDR3 protein: CASGKTGDGANVLTF. DNA for the CDR3: TGCGCCAGCGGCAAGACAGGGGATGGGGCCAACGTCCTGACTTTC.

The chain links TRBV5-1 to TRBJ1-1; 7 bases are a match to TRBD1. CDR1 and CDR2 (germline): SGHRS, YFSETQ. V lost 2 bases to trimming and J lost 5 bases; unmatched junction nucleotides: 12. The CDR3 has 16 amino acids. The DNA for the CDR3 is TGCGCCAGCAGCTTTACCGTGTTGGCAGGGGGGACTGAAGCTTTCTTT. Encoded protein: CASSFTVLAGGTEAFF.

As for this clone: It may be a read error: a sequence one base away is much more abundant. Other nucleotide sequences from this sample produce the same CDR3. The V gene is TRBV6-6, the J gene TRBJ2-5; D gene unclear. V lost 0 bases to trimming and J lost 5 bases, with 4 bases between them. The CDR3 loop spans 12 amino acids. Germline V gene lookup returns CDR1 MNHNY and CDR2 SVGAGI (reference sequence). The CDR3 sequence is CASSYSGETQYF. The DNA of the CDR3 is TGTGCCAGCAGTTACTCGGGGGAGACCCAGTACTTC.